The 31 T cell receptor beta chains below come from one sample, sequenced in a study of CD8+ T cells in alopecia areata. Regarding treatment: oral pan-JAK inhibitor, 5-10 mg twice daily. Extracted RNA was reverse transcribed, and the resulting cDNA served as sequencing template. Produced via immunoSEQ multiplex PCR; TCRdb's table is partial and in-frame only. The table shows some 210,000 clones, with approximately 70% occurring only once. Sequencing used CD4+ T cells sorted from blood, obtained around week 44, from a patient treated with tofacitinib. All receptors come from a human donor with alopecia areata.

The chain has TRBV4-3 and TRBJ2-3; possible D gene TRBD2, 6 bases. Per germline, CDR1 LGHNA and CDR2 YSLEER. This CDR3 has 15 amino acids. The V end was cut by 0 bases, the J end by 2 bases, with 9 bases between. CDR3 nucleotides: TGCGCCAGCAGCCAAGATCGGACTAACACAGATACGCAGTATTTT. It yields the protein CASSQDRTNTDTQYF.

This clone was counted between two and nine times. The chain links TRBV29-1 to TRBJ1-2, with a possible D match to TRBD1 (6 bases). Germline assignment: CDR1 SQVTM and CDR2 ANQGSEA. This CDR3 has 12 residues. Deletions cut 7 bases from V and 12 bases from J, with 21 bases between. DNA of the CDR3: TGCAGCGCCTCCCAGGGGCGCCTGACACACACCTTC. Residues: CSASQGRLTHTF.

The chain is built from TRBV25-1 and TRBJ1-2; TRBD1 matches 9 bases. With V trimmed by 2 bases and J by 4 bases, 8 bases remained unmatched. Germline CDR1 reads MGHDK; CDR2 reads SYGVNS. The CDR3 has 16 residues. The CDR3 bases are TGTGCCAGCAGTGAAGGGGGACAGGGTATCCTCTATGGCTACACCTTC. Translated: CASSEGGQGILYGYTF.

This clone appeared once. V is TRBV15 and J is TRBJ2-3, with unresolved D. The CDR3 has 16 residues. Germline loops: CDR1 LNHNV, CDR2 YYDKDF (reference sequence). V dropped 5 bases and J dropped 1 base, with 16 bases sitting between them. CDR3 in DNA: TGTGCCACCAGCGGTAGACACCCATCGGGCACAGATACGCAGTATTTT. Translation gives CATSGRHPSGTDTQYF.

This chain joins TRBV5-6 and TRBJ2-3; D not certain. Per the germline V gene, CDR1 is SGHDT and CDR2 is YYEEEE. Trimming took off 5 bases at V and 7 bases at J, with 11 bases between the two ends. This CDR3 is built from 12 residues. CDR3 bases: TGTGCCAGCAGACGTGAAAGGAATACGCAGTATTTT. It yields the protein CASRRERNTQYF.

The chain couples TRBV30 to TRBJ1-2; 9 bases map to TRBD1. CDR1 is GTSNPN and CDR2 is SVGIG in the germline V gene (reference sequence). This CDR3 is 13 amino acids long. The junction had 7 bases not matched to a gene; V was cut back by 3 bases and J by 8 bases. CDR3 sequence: CAWSQQGAKGYTF. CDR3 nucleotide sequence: TGTGCCTGGAGCCAACAGGGGGCCAAGGGCTACACCTTC.

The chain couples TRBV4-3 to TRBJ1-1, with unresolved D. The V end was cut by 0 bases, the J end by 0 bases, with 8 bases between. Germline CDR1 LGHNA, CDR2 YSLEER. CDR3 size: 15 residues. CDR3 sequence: CASSQDVTVNTEAFF. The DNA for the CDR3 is TGCGCCAGCAGCCAAGATGTGACGGTGAACACTGAAGCTTTCTTT.

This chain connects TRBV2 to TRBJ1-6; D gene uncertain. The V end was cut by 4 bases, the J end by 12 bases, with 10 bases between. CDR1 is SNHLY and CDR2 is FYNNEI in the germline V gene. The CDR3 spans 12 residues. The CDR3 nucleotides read TGTGCCAGCAGTGTTTCGCCAAAACCCCTCCACTTT. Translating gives CASSVSPKPLHF.

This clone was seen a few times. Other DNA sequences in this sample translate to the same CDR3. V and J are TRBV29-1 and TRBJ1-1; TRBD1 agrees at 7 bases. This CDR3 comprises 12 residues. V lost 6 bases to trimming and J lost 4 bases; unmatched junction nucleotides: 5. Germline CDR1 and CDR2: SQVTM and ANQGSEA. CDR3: CSVVTGATEAFF. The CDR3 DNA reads TGCAGCGTCGTCACAGGGGCCACTGAAGCTTTCTTT. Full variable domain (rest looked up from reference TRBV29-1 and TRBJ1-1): SAVISQKPSRDICQRGTSLTIQCQVDSQVTMMFWYRQQPGQSLTLIATANQGSEATYESGFVIDKFPISRPNLTFSTLTVSNMSPEDSSIYLCSVVTGATEAFFGQGTRLTVV.

The CDR3 spells CATSRAGGFLAKNIQYF. The DNA of the CDR3 is TGTGCCACCAGCAGGGCCGGGGGGTTCTTAGCCAAAAACATTCAGTACTTC. The genes are TRBV15 and TRBJ2-4, with 7 bases matching TRBD2. Trimming at V came to 3 bases and at J to 0 bases, leaving 8 bases not matched to a gene. The CDR3 contains 17 residues. Germline-derived CDR1 and CDR2 are LNHNV and YYDKDF (reference sequence).

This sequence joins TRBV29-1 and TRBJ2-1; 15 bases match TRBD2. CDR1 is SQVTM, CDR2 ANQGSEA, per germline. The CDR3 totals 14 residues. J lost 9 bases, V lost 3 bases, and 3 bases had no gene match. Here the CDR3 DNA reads TGCAGCGTTGAGCGGACTAGCGGGGGGGTTGAGCAGTTCTTC. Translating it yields CSVERTSGGVEQFF.

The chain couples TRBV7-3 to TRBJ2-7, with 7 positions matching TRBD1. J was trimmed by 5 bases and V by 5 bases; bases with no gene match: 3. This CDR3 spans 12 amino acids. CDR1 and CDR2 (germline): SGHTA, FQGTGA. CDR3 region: CASSPTGDEQYF. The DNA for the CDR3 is TGTGCCAGCAGCCCTACAGGGGACGAGCAGTACTTC.

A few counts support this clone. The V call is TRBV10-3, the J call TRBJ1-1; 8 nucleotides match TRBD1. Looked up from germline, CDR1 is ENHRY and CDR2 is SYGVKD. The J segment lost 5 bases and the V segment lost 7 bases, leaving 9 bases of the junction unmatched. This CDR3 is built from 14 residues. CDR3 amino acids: CAITTGALGTEAFF. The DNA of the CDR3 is TGTGCCATCACGACAGGGGCGTTGGGAACTGAAGCTTTCTTT.

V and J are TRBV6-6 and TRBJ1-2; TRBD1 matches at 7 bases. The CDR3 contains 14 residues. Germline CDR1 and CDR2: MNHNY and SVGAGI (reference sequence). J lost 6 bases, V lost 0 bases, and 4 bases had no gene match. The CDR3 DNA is TGTGCCAGCAGTTACTCGAACAGGGGCGATGGCTACACCTTC. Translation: CASSYSNRGDGYTF.

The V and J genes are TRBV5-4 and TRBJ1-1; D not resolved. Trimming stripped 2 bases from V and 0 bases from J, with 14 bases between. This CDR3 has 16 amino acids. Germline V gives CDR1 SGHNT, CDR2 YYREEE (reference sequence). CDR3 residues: CASSFGQRLMNTEAFF. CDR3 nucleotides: TGTGCCAGCAGCTTCGGGCAGAGACTCATGAACACTGAAGCTTTCTTT.

The CDR3: CSVGMLGQGGGYTF. In DNA, the CDR3 is TGCAGCGTTGGCATGCTAGGTCAGGGTGGAGGCTACACCTTC. This chain joins TRBV29-1 and TRBJ1-2, with a possible D match to TRBD1 (5 bases). V shed 4 bases and J shed 8 bases, with 20 bases lying between them. Germline CDR1 and CDR2: SQVTM and ANQGSEA. The CDR3 totals 14 residues. Combining the CDR3 with reference TRBV29-1 and TRBJ1-2 gives the whole variable domain SAVISQKPSRDICQRGTSLTIQCQVDSQVTMMFWYRQQPGQSLTLIATANQGSEATYESGFVIDKFPISRPNLTFSTLTVSNMSPEDSSIYLCSVGMLGQGGGYTFGSGTRLTVV.

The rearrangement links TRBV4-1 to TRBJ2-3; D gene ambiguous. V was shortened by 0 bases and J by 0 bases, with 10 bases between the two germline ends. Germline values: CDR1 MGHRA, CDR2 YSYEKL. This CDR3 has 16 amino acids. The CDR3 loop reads CASSQEHQASTDTQYF. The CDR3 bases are TGCGCCAGCAGCCAAGAGCACCAGGCTAGCACAGATACGCAGTATTTT.

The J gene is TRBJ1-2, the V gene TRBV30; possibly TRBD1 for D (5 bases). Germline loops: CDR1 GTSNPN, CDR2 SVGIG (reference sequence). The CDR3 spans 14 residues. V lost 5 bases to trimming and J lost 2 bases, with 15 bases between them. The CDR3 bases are TGTGCCTGGCGTAATCAGGGATCCAACTATGGCTACACCTTC. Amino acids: CAWRNQGSNYGYTF.

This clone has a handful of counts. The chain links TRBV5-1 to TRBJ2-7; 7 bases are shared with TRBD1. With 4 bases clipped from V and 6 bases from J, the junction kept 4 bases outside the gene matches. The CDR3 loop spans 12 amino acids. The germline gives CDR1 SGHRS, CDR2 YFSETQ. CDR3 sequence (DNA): TGCGCCAGCAGCGACAGGGTGGGCGAGCAGTACTTC. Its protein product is CASSDRVGEQYF.

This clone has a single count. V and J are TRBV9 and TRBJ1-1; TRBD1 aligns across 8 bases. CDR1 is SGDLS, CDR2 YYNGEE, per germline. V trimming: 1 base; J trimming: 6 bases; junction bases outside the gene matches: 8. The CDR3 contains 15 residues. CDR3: CASSVIGQGVPEAFF. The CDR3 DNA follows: TGTGCCAGCAGCGTAATTGGACAGGGTGTACCTGAAGCTTTCTTT.

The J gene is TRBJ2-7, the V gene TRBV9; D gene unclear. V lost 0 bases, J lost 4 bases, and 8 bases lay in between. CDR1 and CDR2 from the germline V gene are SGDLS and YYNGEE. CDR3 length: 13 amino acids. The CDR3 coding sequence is TGTGCCAGCAGCGTAGCCCCCTGGTACGAGCAGTACTTC. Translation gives CASSVAPWYEQYF.

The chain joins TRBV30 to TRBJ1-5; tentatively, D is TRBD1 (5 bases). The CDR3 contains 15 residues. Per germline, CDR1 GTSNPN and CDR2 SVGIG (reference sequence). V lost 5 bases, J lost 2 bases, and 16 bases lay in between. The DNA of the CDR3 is TGTGCCTGGTCCCACCCGGGACCGGGCAATCAGCCCCAGCATTTT. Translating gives CAWSHPGPGNQPQHF. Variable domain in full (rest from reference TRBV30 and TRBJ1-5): SQTIHQWPATLVQPVGSPLSLECTVEGTSNPNLYWYRQAAGRGLQLLFYSVGIGQISSEVPQNLSASRPQDRQFILSSKKLLLSDSGFYLCAWSHPGPGNQPQHFGDGTRLSIL.

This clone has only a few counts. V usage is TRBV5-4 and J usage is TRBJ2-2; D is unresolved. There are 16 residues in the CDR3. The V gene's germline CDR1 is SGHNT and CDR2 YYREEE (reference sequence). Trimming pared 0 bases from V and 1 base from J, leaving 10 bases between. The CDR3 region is CASSLVGNRNTGELFF. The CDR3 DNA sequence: TGTGCCAGCAGCTTGGTAGGGAACCGGAACACCGGGGAGCTGTTTTTT.

The DNA of the CDR3 is TGTGCCAGCAGTTACTCTACAACCTCCTACGAGCAGTACTTC. Its translation is CASSYSTTSYEQYF. The J gene is TRBJ2-7, the V gene TRBV6-6; D is undetermined. The CDR3 extends over 14 amino acids. V dropped 0 bases and J dropped 0 bases, with 6 bases sitting between them. Germline V gives CDR1 MNHNY, CDR2 SVGAGI (reference sequence).

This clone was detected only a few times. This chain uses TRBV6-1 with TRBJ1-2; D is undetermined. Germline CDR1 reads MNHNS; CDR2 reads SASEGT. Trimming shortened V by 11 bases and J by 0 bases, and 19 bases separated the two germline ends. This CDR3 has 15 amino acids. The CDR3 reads CASTHRTMANYGYTF. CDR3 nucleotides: TGTGCCTCGACACATAGGACTATGGCTAACTATGGCTACACCTTC.

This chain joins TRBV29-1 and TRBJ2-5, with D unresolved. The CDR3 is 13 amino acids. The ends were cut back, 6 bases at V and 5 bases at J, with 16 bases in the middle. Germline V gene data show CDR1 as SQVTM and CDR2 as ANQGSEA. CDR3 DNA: TGCAGCGTGGACCGGGCGCCAGCGGAGACCCAGTACTTC. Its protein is CSVDRAPAETQYF.

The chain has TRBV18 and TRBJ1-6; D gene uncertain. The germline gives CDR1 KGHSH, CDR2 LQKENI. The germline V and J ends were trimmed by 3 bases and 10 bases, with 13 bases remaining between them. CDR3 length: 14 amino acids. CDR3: CASSPARVTSPLHF. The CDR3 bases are TGTGCCAGCTCACCCGCGAGGGTAACCTCACCCCTCCACTTT. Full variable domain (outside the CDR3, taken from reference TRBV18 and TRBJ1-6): NAGVMQNPRHLVRRRGQEARLRCSPMKGHSHVYWYRQLPEEGLKFMVYLQKENIIDESGMPKERFSAEFPKEGPSILRIQQVVRGDSAAYFCASSPARVTSPLHFGNGTRLTVT.

The DNA for the CDR3 is TGTGCCAGCAGCGCGGGACTAGCGGGGGGTACAGATACGCAGTATTTT. This codes for CASSAGLAGGTDTQYF. The chain is built from TRBV9 and TRBJ2-3, with 15 bases identical to TRBD2. V lost 3 bases to trimming and J lost 3 bases; unmatched junction nucleotides: 2. Per the germline V gene, CDR1 is SGDLS and CDR2 is YYNGEE. CDR3 length: 16 amino acids.

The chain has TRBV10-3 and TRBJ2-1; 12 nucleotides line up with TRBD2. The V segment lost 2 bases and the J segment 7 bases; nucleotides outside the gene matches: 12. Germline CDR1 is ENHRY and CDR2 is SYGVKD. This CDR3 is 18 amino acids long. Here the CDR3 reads CAISEEPSGGGGRNEQFF. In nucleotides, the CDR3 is TGTGCCATCAGTGAGGAGCCTAGCGGGGGGGGTGGAAGGAATGAGCAGTTCTTC.

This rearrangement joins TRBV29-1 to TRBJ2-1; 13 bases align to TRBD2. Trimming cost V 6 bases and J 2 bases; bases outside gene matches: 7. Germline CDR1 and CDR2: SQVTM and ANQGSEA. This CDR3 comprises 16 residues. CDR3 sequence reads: CSVGGLAGDPYNEQFF. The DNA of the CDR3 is TGCAGCGTAGGTGGACTAGCGGGGGATCCCTACAATGAGCAGTTCTTC.

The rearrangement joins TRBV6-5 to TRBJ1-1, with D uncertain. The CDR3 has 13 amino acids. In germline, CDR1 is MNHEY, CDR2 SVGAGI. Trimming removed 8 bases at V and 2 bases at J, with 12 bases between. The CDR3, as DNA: TGTGCCAGCTCAGCCTTTCTAAACACTGAAGCTTTCTTT. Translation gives CASSAFLNTEAFF.